A single sample is the source of the 23 T cell receptor beta chains below, sequenced in a study of cytomegalovirus exposure and HLA in healthy donors. Use of 60 Vbeta and 13 Jbeta primers characterized the PCR. Data came from immunoSEQ multiplex PCR; TCRdb stores just in-frame clones and leaves some out. The table has 200,000 to 250,000 clones, roughly 80% seen once. Specimen: PBMCs. The receptor source for this set is a girl aged 10-17 years in good health and CMV-seronegative.

This chain connects TRBV2 to TRBJ2-7; no firm D call. This CDR3 region has 13 residues. Germline assignment: CDR1 SNHLY and CDR2 FYNNEI. Trimming took off 3 bases at V and 4 bases at J, with 10 bases between the two ends. CDR3 in amino acids: CASSEVPVYEQYF. CDR3 bases: TGTGCCAGCAGTGAGGTTCCAGTTTACGAGCAGTACTTC.

V gene TRBV27 combines with J gene TRBJ2-5, with D possibly matching TRBD2 (6 bases). The germline gives CDR1 MNHEY, CDR2 SMNVEV (reference sequence). Trimming took 0 bases from V and 7 from J, leaving 9 bases between them. The CDR3 spans 13 residues. The CDR3 nucleotides are TGTGCCAGCAGTTTATCTGGGGGGAGGACCCAGTACTTC. It codes for CASSLSGGRTQYF.

CDR3 DNA sequence: TGTGCCAGCAGCTTGGCGAAGGGACTCGATGAGCAGTTCTTC. Its translation: CASSLAKGLDEQFF. The chain couples TRBV5-4 to TRBJ2-1; tentatively, D is TRBD2 (6 bases). From germline, CDR1 is SGHNT and CDR2 YYREEE (reference sequence). The CDR3 contains 14 residues. Trimming pared 0 bases from V and 8 bases from J, leaving 12 bases between.

This chain links TRBV7-9 with TRBJ2-5, with 9 nucleotides matching TRBD1. Germline loops: CDR1 SEHNR, CDR2 FQNEAQ (reference sequence). The ends lost 8 bases at V and 5 bases at J; junction bases unmatched: 12. This CDR3 comprises 15 residues. The CDR3 DNA is TGTGCCAGCGTCAATGGGGGACAGGGAACGGAGACCCAGTACTTC. Translation: CASVNGGQGTETQYF.

This clone was found a few times. This CDR3 is CASRPTGQGNYGYTF. The CDR3 nucleotides read TGTGCCAGCAGGCCTACGGGACAGGGGAACTATGGCTACACCTTC. The chain is built from TRBV6-5 and TRBJ1-2; 10 bases match TRBD1. V lost 6 bases to trimming and J lost 2 bases; unmatched junction nucleotides: 6. CDR3 length: 15 residues. Germline-derived CDR1 and CDR2 are MNHEY and SVGAGI.

The genes are TRBV6-4 and TRBJ1-5; no firm D call. The CDR3 totals 13 residues. Trimming removed 4 bases from V and 3 bases from J, with 7 bases in between. CDR1 and CDR2 from the germline V gene are MRHNA and SNTAGT. CDR3 in amino acids: CASSVSPNQPQHF. The CDR3 DNA reads as TGTGCCAGCAGTGTTTCTCCCAATCAGCCCCAGCATTTT.

V is TRBV18 and J is TRBJ1-3, with 8 positions matching TRBD1. The germline gives CDR1 KGHSH, CDR2 LQKENI. V was pared by 3 bases and J by 1 base, with 20 bases of the junction left unmatched. The CDR3 extends over 21 amino acids. DNA for the CDR3: TGTGCCAGCTCACCGAACCAACTTTTGTGGAAAACAGGGGGATCTGGAAACACCATATATTTT. Encoded protein: CASSPNQLLWKTGGSGNTIYF.

This rearrangement joins TRBV7-2 to TRBJ2-5; D call uncertain. The ends were cut back, 1 base at V and 5 bases at J, with 5 bases in the middle. The CDR3 runs 12 residues. CDR1 SGHTA and CDR2 FQGNSA come from the germline V gene. Here the CDR3 reads CASSLVAETQYF. CDR3 coding DNA: TGTGCCAGCAGCTTAGTGGCCGAGACCCAGTACTTC.

This clone occurred once. V is TRBV28 and J is TRBJ2-7, with 7 bases aligning to TRBD1. This CDR3 has 14 amino acids. CDR1 and CDR2 from the germline V gene are MDHEN and SYDVKM. After removal of 9 bases from V and 2 bases from J, the junction contained 10 bases not matched to a gene. The CDR3 DNA is TGTGCCAGTTCTAACAGGGGCGTGACCTACGAGCAGTACTTC. Encoded protein: CASSNRGVTYEQYF.

The chain combines TRBV6-1 with TRBJ1-3; the match to TRBD1 covers 7 bases. Germline V CDR1 and CDR2: MNHNS, SASEGT. CDR3 size: 15 residues. The V and J ends lost 3 bases and 4 bases, in that order; junction bases with no gene match: 6. The CDR3, as DNA: TGTGCCAGCAGTGACCAGACAGGGTCCGGAAACACCATATATTTT. Translating it yields CASSDQTGSGNTIYF.

This clone was found a few times. This chain links TRBV2 with TRBJ1-1; TRBD1 might be the D (6 bases). The CDR3 is 15 residues long. V dropped 8 bases and J dropped 1 base, with 17 bases sitting between them. CDR1 SNHLY and CDR2 FYNNEI come from the germline V gene. The CDR3 protein is CASSRTGTPNTEAFF. CDR3 nucleotides: TGTGCCAGCTCTCGGACCGGGACACCGAACACTGAAGCTTTCTTT.

The chain links TRBV7-9 to TRBJ2-1, with D unresolved. Germline CDR1 is SEHNR and CDR2 is FQNEAQ (reference sequence). The CDR3 sequence is 16 residues long. The V end was cut by 5 bases, the J end by 0 bases, with 14 bases between. Here the CDR3 DNA reads TGTGCCAGCAGCCCCTGGCACAGAAGCTCCTACAATGAGCAGTTCTTC. Translation: CASSPWHRSSYNEQFF.

The chain carries TRBV10-3 and TRBJ2-7; D might be TRBD1 (6 bases). Germline assignment: CDR1 ENHRY and CDR2 SYGVKD. The CDR3 sequence is 12 residues long. Trimming removed 6 bases at V and 2 bases at J, with 8 bases between. The CDR3 region has the DNA TGTGCCATCAGACAGGGCCCCTACGAGCAGTACTTC. This gives the protein CAIRQGPYEQYF.

The J gene is TRBJ1-5, the V gene TRBV27; 11 bases align to TRBD1. The CDR3 runs to 16 residues. The V and J ends lost 6 bases and 5 bases, in that order; junction bases with no gene match: 9. The germline V gene encodes CDR1 MNHEY and CDR2 SMNVEV (reference sequence). The CDR3 nucleotides read TGTGCCAGCAGACCAGGGACAGGGGGATTACATCAGCCCCAGCATTTT. Its protein product is CASRPGTGGLHQPQHF.

The genes are TRBV5-4 and TRBJ2-3; no firm D call. This CDR3 spans 14 amino acids. Germline lookup yields CDR1 SGHNT and CDR2 YYREEE (reference sequence). V was pared by 1 base and J by 0 bases, with 6 bases between. CDR3 loop: CASSLLQSTDTQYF. CDR3 coding DNA: TGTGCCAGCAGCTTGCTCCAGAGCACAGATACGCAGTATTTT. Variable domain in full (rest from reference TRBV5-4 and TRBJ2-3): ETGVTQSPTHLIKTRGQQVTLRCSSQSGHNTVSWYQQALGQGPQFIFQYYREEENGRGNFPPRFSGLQFPNYSSELNVNALELDDSALYLCASSLLQSTDTQYFGPGTRLTVL.

V gene TRBV6-5 combines with J gene TRBJ2-2; 8 nucleotides match TRBD1. The CDR3 runs to 13 residues. With 6 bases clipped from V and 3 bases from J, the junction kept 0 bases outside the gene matches. Germline V gene lookup returns CDR1 MNHEY and CDR2 SVGAGI. The CDR3 sequence is CASRTGDTGELFF. CDR3 coding DNA: TGTGCCAGCAGGACAGGGGACACCGGGGAGCTGTTTTTT.

The chain joins TRBV6-1 to TRBJ2-1; TRBD1 matches at 7 bases. The germline CDR1 and CDR2 sequences are MNHNS and SASEGT. Trimming cost V 6 bases and J 2 bases; bases outside gene matches: 4. CDR3 size: 14 residues. The chain's CDR3 is CASRDRVAYNEQFF. Here the CDR3 DNA reads TGTGCCAGCAGAGACAGGGTTGCCTACAATGAGCAGTTCTTC.

The chain links TRBV28 to TRBJ2-3; 8 nucleotides line up with TRBD2. Germline V gives CDR1 MDHEN, CDR2 SYDVKM. The CDR3 is 15 amino acids. V lost 2 bases to trimming and J lost 0 bases; unmatched junction nucleotides: 1. The CDR3 DNA reads as TGTGCCAGCAGTTTACGGGGGGGAAGCACAGATACGCAGTATTTT. Translated: CASSLRGGSTDTQYF.

The chain recombines TRBV7-3 with TRBJ2-1; 11 bases agree with TRBD2. V trimming: 5 bases; J trimming: 6 bases; junction bases outside the gene matches: 3. CDR3 length: 14 residues. Germline V lookup: CDR1 SGHTA, CDR2 FQGTGA. For the CDR3, the DNA is TGTGCCAGCAGCATAGGGACTAGCGGCAATGAGCAGTTCTTC. Amino acids: CASSIGTSGNEQFF.

The DNA of the CDR3 is TGTGCCAGCAGCTTAGATCTGCGGTCTAAGTCCCAGCATTTT. The encoded protein is CASSLDLRSKSQHF. The chain uses TRBV11-2 and TRBJ1-5, with D uncertain. Per the germline V gene, CDR1 is SGHAT and CDR2 is FQNNGV. Between the trimmed V and J ends, which lost 0 bases and 11 bases, there was a span of 14 bases. The CDR3 runs to 14 residues.

The chain employs TRBV1 and TRBJ1-1. TRBV1 is an annotated pseudogene. The CDR3 extends over 13 amino acids. This CDR3 reads CTSSQWGDTEAFF. The CDR3, as DNA: TGCACCAGCAGCCAATGGGGGGACACTGAAGCTTTCTTT.

Written as DNA, the CDR3 is TGTGCCAGCAGCTTAGTCCCTCAGACAGGGGGTGGCTACACCTTC. It yields the protein CASSLVPQTGGGYTF. This chain joins TRBV7-2 and TRBJ1-2; 9 positions match TRBD1. The J segment lost 7 bases and the V segment lost 1 base, leaving 7 bases of the junction unmatched. CDR1 SGHTA and CDR2 FQGNSA come from the germline V gene. The CDR3 runs 15 residues.

The genes are TRBV4-2 and TRBJ1-6, with 7 bases aligning to TRBD1. Germline V gives CDR1 LGHNA, CDR2 YNFKEQ. This CDR3 spans 17 amino acids. J was trimmed by 5 bases and V by 3 bases; bases with no gene match: 10. This CDR3 is CASSQDPGTADNSPLHF. The CDR3 DNA reads TGTGCCAGCAGCCAGGACCCGGGGACAGCCGATAATTCACCCCTCCACTTT.